This TCR beta chain was sequenced for a study of CD8 T cells in ankylosing spondylitis. The CDR3 runs to 16 residues. V trimming: 5 bases; J trimming: 5 bases; junction bases outside the gene matches: 14. From germline, CDR1 is MDHEN and CDR2 SYDVKM. Each CDR3 protein is one row after TCRdb ran MiXCR on the 5' RACE reads. The repertoire has nearly 250,000 distinct CDR3 sequences, 32% of them found once; the top ten carry roughly 4.2%. This TCR was recovered from a male donor with ankylosing spondylitis or in good health (not recorded which). This chain links TRBV28 with TRBJ1-1; 7 nucleotides match TRBD1. Source material: blood, either unsorted or a sorted T cell fraction (not recorded which). The CDR3 protein is CASSLSKGAEKTEAFF. Here the CDR3 DNA reads TGTGCCAGCAGTCTTTCCAAGGGGGCGGAAAAAACTGAAGCTTTCTTT.